Below are 9 T cell receptor beta chains sequenced from a single sample in a study of T cells in Graves' hyperthyroidism and ophthalmopathy. RNA transcripts gave rise to amplified TCR beta CDR3 regions. The study used the HTBI primer set for a first-round RT-PCR of the TCR CDR3. TCRdb re-derived calls from the multiplex PCR reads in MiXCR, one entry per CDR3 protein. The sample has about 560,000 distinct CDR3 sequences, approximately 15% seen once; the top ten hold 18%. Specimen: blood. The receptors stem from a woman between 18 and 30 years old with Graves' hyperthyroidism.

V gene TRBV7-8 combines with J gene TRBJ1-5, with D possibly matching TRBD1 (6 bases). V shed 4 bases and J shed 0 bases, with 19 bases lying between them. This CDR3 has 18 amino acids. CDR1 SGHVS and CDR2 FQNEAQ come from the germline V gene. In nucleotides, the CDR3 is TGTGCCAGCAGCTCCTCCGGACAGCTAATAGATAGCAATCAGCCCCAGCATTTT. Translating gives CASSSSGQLIDSNQPQHF. Filled out from reference TRBV7-8 and TRBJ1-5, the complete variable domain reads GAGVSQSPRYKVAKRGQDVALRCDPISGHVSLFWYQQALGQGPEFLTYFQNEAQLDKSGLPSDRFFAERPEGSVSTLKIQRTQQEDSAVYLCASSSSGQLIDSNQPQHFGDGTRLSIL.

This clonotype was observed many times. The chain uses TRBV5-4 and TRBJ2-5, with D possibly being TRBD2 (5 bases). The ends were cut back, 1 base at V and 3 bases at J, with 10 bases in the middle. The CDR3 loop spans 14 amino acids. Germline-derived CDR1 and CDR2 are SGHNT and YYREEE (reference sequence). CDR3: CASSLLTTEETQYF. CDR3 coding DNA: TGTGCCAGCAGCTTGCTGACTACCGAAGAGACCCAGTACTTC. Variable domain in full (rest from reference TRBV5-4 and TRBJ2-5): ETGVTQSPTHLIKTRGQQVTLRCSSQSGHNTVSWYQQALGQGPQFIFQYYREEENGRGNFPPRFSGLQFPNYSSELNVNALELDDSALYLCASSLLTTEETQYFGPGTRLLVL.

The rearrangement joins TRBV12-3 or TRBV12-4 to TRBJ2-2, with D unclear. This CDR3 spans 11 amino acids. Trimming shortened V by 7 bases and J by 9 bases, and 9 bases separated the two germline ends. The CDR3 protein is CASISARELFF. The CDR3 DNA reads as TGTGCCAGCATCTCCGCGCGGGAGCTGTTTTTT.

This clonotype was seen only a few times. This chain uses TRBV20-1 with TRBJ2-4; TRBD2 is a possible D gene (6 bases). The V gene lost 4 bases and the J gene lost 8 bases, with 24 bases spanning the gap. Germline CDR1 is DFQATT and CDR2 is SNEGSKA (reference sequence). The CDR3 length is 16 residues. CDR3 DNA sequence: TGCAGTGCTACCCCAAAGAGAGCGAGACCGGGGGACATTCAGTACTTC. Translating gives CSATPKRARPGDIQYF.

This clonotype was counted many times. The rearrangement joins TRBV24-1 to TRBJ2-5; TRBD1 matches 11 bases. J was trimmed by 7 bases and V by 4 bases; bases with no gene match: 10. The CDR3 is 16 residues long. From germline, CDR1 is KGHDR and CDR2 SFDVKD. This CDR3 is CATSDPSRDRGRTQYF. The DNA for the CDR3 is TGTGCCACCAGTGACCCCTCCCGGGACAGGGGGAGGACCCAGTACTTC.

This clonotype was counted ten times or more. This chain connects TRBV6-2 or TRBV6-3 to TRBJ1-5; D is undetermined. This CDR3 comprises 16 residues. Germline CDR1 and CDR2: MNHEY and SVGEGT. Between the trimmed V and J ends, which lost 7 bases and 0 bases, there was a span of 16 bases. CDR3 nucleotides: TGTGCCAGCAAGGAGGATCGGGCTTATAGCAATCAGCCCCAGCATTTT. Residues: CASKEDRAYSNQPQHF.

The table lists this clonotype with a few counts. The chain is built from TRBV5-5 and TRBJ2-1, with TRBD2 identical over 10 bases. The V segment lost 1 base and the J segment 9 bases; nucleotides outside the gene matches: 7. This CDR3 is built from 15 residues. The germline V gene has CDR1 SGHKS and CDR2 YYEKEE (reference sequence). In DNA form, the CDR3 reads TGTGCCAGCAGCTTGAGTCTAGCGGGAGTTGGTGAGCAGTTCTTC. It yields the protein CASSLSLAGVGEQFF.

This clonotype was counted ten times or more. The chain has TRBV2 and TRBJ1-1; maybe TRBD1 (6 bases). CDR1 and CDR2 (germline): SNHLY, FYNNEI. CDR3 length: 12 amino acids. Trimming removed 11 bases at V and 6 bases at J, with 16 bases between. CDR3 DNA sequence: TGTGCCTTCGGACAGCTCGAACCTGAAGCTTTCTTT. Residues: CAFGQLEPEAFF.

This clonotype was counted between two and nine times. The rearrangement joins TRBV7-2 to TRBJ2-5; possible D gene TRBD2, 7 bases. The CDR3 loop spans 14 amino acids. The V and J ends lost 7 bases and 5 bases respectively, with 17 bases between them. Looked up from germline, CDR1 is SGHTA and CDR2 is FQGNSA. The CDR3 protein is CASNKRGGGETQYF. The CDR3 DNA sequence: TGTGCCAGCAACAAAAGGGGGGGTGGCGAGACCCAGTACTTC.